This T cell receptor (beta chain) was captured in a study of blood T cells in healthy people across ages (dated by TCRdb to about 2015). Some background on the complete study: In model experiments, template switching captured roughly one uniquely barcoded TCR beta cDNA molecule for every two T cells. Using the same blood draw, the study looked at two additional independent replicas of 1 million unique cDNA reads for two donors, one aged 18 to 30 and the other aged 80 or older. Donors were grouped into four age groups: young (average approximately 15 years), middle-aged (39), aged (about 60) and long-lived (approximately 82). To avoid experimental bias, donors of different ages were spread randomly across the sequencing lanes. To track age-related changes in TCR beta repertoire diversity, the study relied on deep sequencing normalized with unique cDNA molecular identifiers. Study-level results and caveats: Estimates of total diversity based on one million sequenced T cells were considered lower bounds and underestimates. Since profiling was done on bulk unsorted PBMCs, naive and antigen-experienced compartments could not be conclusively compared. Observed TCR beta diversity per million T cells fell roughly linearly with age, and a significant reduction was already apparent by age roughly 40. The percentage of naive T cells measured by flow cytometry correlated strongly with observed TCR beta diversity. Because donor CMV infection status was unknown, age-related changes in expanded clonotypes were potentially confounded. Compared with the aged group, more naive CD4+ T cells, fewer expanded clones and increased TCR diversity were shown by the long-lived group, suggesting age selection.

Systemically healthy Caucasian individuals from Russia, some 38 in total and aged roughly 6 to 100 years, were included as donors. Each donor gave about 9.8 milliliters of peripheral blood, drawn into EDTA-treated Vacutainer tubes. PBMCs were isolated by Ficoll-Paque density-gradient centrifugation, with at least 7 million obtained per sample. Trizol reagent was used to extract total RNA from PBMCs, with at least 6 micrograms per sample. The percentages of naive CD45RAhigh/CD27high T cells were determined by flow cytometry on a PBMC aliquot from every donor. Libraries were prepared through 5' RACE. For sequencing, an Illumina HiSeq 2500 was employed. A second PCR of 7 to 11 cycles was run with a J-beta primer mix and a sample-barcoded 5' primer. A unique molecular identifier was introduced onto each TCR beta cDNA molecule by a template-switch 5' adaptor carrying 12 random nucleotides. Each sample yielded at least 3 million CDR3-containing paired-end reads. The Mint cDNA synthesis kit, primed by a TRBC-specific oligonucleotide, was used to synthesize first-strand cDNA from all RNA. All cDNA was treated with uracil-DNA glycosylase and then went through a first 18-cycle PCR with the universal primers M1SS and BC2_uni_R. Concerning the study's data processing: For normalization, 1 million high-quality reads, each with a distinct molecular identifier, were randomly selected from each sample. Instead of being binned into consensus sequences, reads that shared molecular identifiers were thrown out. MiTCR, with a Q25 quality threshold and the strictest error-elimination algorithm, was used for CDR3 identification, clonotype clustering and error correction. A nonparametric unseen species model with Euler transformation was used to estimate a lower bound on total TCR beta diversity. TCRdb passed the public sequencing reads through fastp at Q25 and MiXCR, retaining productive beta sequences. Each record represents a unique CDR3 protein, reported with the most common genes and DNA among its rows. TCRdb, not the original authors, processed these V and J calls. This sample comprises approximately 940,000 distinct CDR3 sequences, approximately 49% of them detected only once. The top ten constitute 13% of the sample.

Regarding this clonotype: The specificity of this receptor is unknown. The input lacks base qualities; no much larger clone sits a single base away.

Material for sequencing was blood. This receptor was identified in a man aged 30-40 years in good health.

The CDR3: CATSFQRQETQYF. The nucleotide sequence is TGTGCCACCAGCTTTCAGAGACAAGAGACCCAGTACTTC. This receptor chain uses TRBV15 and TRBJ2-5; the D gene cannot be resolved reliably. Taken from the germline V gene (reference sequence), the CDR1 and CDR2 loops are LNHNV and YYDKDF. The trim is 5 bases for V and 2 bases for J, with a gap of 9 bases between the germline ends. The cysteine opens and the phenylalanine closes a CDR3 of 13 amino acids. The read is trimmed to its CDR3 DNA, 39 bases read in frame from base 1.